This entry describes one T cell receptor beta chain. The antigen is unknown. The sample belongs to a study of cytomegalovirus exposure and HLA in healthy donors. The study, taken as a whole, reports: TCR sequences were mostly rare, though some public TCRs occurred in many donors. In a later analysis, at a false discovery rate of 0.05, roughly 17,000 TCR beta sequences matched HLA alleles.

Amplification used 60 Vbeta primers and 13 Jbeta primers. Source study methods: The authors later counted about 80 million unique TCR beta chains, 8.5 million to 13 million of them shared. Profiled with immunoSEQ multiplex PCR; TCRdb holds only in-frame clones, not every one. V and J calls and clone size are as listed in that table; D and trimming were resolved from the DNA. The sample shows about 160,000 clones, 75% to 85% of them seen only once. CDR1 LNHDA and CDR2 SQIVND come from the germline V gene (reference sequence). The V end lost 7 bases, the J end lost 5 bases, and 18 bases lay between the germline ends. This CDR3 has 15 amino acids.

The clonotype was recovered from a man in his fifties or sixties in good health and CMV-seropositive. The specimen sequenced was PBMCs. The chain carries TRBV19 and TRBJ1-5; TRBD1 is a possible D gene (5 bases). The CDR3 sequence: CASTSARQTDQPQHF. The CDR3 DNA is TGTGCCAGTACCTCAGCCCGACAGACGGATCAGCCCCAGCATTTT. Filled out from reference TRBV19 and TRBJ1-5, the complete variable domain reads DGGITQSPKYLFRKEGQNVTLSCEQNLNHDAMYWYRQDPGQGLRLIYYSQIVNDFQKGDIAEGYSVSREKKESFPLTVTSAQKNPTAFYLCASTSARQTDQPQHFGDGTRLSIL.